Listed below are T cell receptor beta chains from one sample, sequenced in a study of CD8+ T cells in alopecia areata. Generated by immunoSEQ multiplex PCR, the TCRdb table keeps only in-frame clones and is missing some. The top ten hold about 7% of the sample, which has around 13,000 clones, roughly 65% seen once. The sample was skin, taken at week 4, from a patient treated with tofacitinib. Source of these receptors: a human donor with alopecia areata. The CDR3 runs from the conserved cysteine through the conserved F or W. Fields, in order: D gene, clone size, V gene, J gene, CDR3 DNA, CDR3 protein. A D gene is named only where the DNA matches it firmly. For some rows the clone size is stated as once, few or many, or as a class when expanded; others skip it.

NA	NA	TRBV2	TRBJ2-7	TGTGCCAGCAGGAGATTTGGGTCCTACGAGCAGTACTTC	CASRRFGSYEQYF
TRBD1	NA	TRBV7-8	TRBJ1-1	TGTGCCAGCAGCTTGGACAGGGTAGGGTTT	CASSLDRVGF
NA	NA	TRBV19	TRBJ1-2	TGTGCCAGTAGTTCGGAGGTATATGGCTACACCTTC	CASSSEVYGYTF
TRBD2	NA	TRBV6-5	TRBJ2-7	TGTGCCAGCATGGGTAGCGGGGGAACCTACGAGCAGTACTTC	CASMGSGGTYEQYF
NA	NA	TRBV7-3	TRBJ1-1	TGTGCCAGCAGCCAATCCCCGAACACTGAAGCTTTCTTT	CASSQSPNTEAFF
TRBD1	NA	TRBV29-1	TRBJ2-7	TGCAGCGTTGAAGAATGGGTAGGGACAGGGCGTCACGAGCAGTACTTC	CSVEEWVGTGRHEQYF
TRBD1	few	TRBV6-5	TRBJ2-7	TGTGCCAGCAGGGAGACAGGGGGCTCCTACGAGCAGTACTTC	CASRETGGSYEQYF
NA	NA	TRBV6-5	TRBJ1-2	TGTGCCAGCGACAGAGCGGGGGTTACGGGCTACACCTTC	CASDRAGVTGYTF
TRBD1	NA	TRBV19	TRBJ1-2	TGTGCCAGTAAGACAGGGGGCGCCGGTGGCTACACCTTC	CASKTGGAGGYTF
TRBD1	NA	TRBV9	TRBJ1-1	TGTGCCAGCAGCAAGGGGGACAGGGGAACTGAAGCTTTCTTT	CASSKGDRGTEAFF
NA	few	TRBV23-1	TRBJ1-2	TGCGCCAGCAGTCAGCCGGACGTATCGGGGGAGGGCTACACCTTC	CASSQPDVSGEGYTF
NA	NA	TRBV7-9	TRBJ1-1	TGTGCCAGCAGCTTAACTGAAGCTTTCTTT	CASSLTEAFF
TRBD1	NA	TRBV11-3	TRBJ1-4	TGTGCCAGCAGCCGGGGACAGGGACTCGCAACTAATGAAAAACTGTTTTTT	CASSRGQGLATNEKLFF
NA	NA	TRBV27	TRBJ2-4	TGTGCCAGCAGTTTATCATCGGCGGGGTCCAAAAACATTCAGTACTTC	CASSLSSAGSKNIQYF
TRBD1	once	TRBV6-1	TRBJ2-7	TGTGCCAGCAGTGAGCCGGGACAGGGGGTCCACGAGCAGTACTTC	CASSEPGQGVHEQYF
NA	NA	TRBV7-2	TRBJ1-6	TGTGCCAGCAGCTTAGAAATTGCCTTAAACTATAATTCACCCCTCCACTTT	CASSLEIALNYNSPLHF
TRBD1	NA	TRBV7-9	TRBJ1-4	TGTGCCAGCAGCTTAGCAACAGGGGGCATTGAAAAACTGTTTTTT	CASSLATGGIEKLFF
TRBD1	NA	TRBV6-1	TRBJ1-1	TGTGCCAGCTCCGGGACAGGATGGACTGAAGCTTTCTTT	CASSGTGWTEAFF
NA	NA	TRBV5-1	TRBJ2-5	TGCGCCAGCAGCTCGTGGGACCTTGAGACCCAGTACTTC	CASSSWDLETQYF
NA	NA	TRBV7-2	TRBJ1-2	TGTGCCAGCAGCTCGTACGATGGCTACACCTTC	CASSSYDGYTF
NA	medium-sized	TRBV4-1	TRBJ2-7	TGCGCCAGCGGGCCCAAGGGGGGGGAGCAGTACTTC	CASGPKGGEQYF
NA	NA	TRBV6-8	TRBJ2-1	TGTGCCAGCAGTCTTCACGGGGCGCGAGAGCAGTTCTTC	CASSLHGAREQFF
NA	NA	TRBV2	TRBJ2-4	TGTGCCAGCAGTCAAAACTACAGGGCACGTGGGGGAAACATTCAGTACTTC	CASSQNYRARGGNIQYF
NA	NA	TRBV6-1	TRBJ2-7	TGTGCCAGCAGTGATGAGGGGCCAACCTACGAGCAGTACTTC	CASSDEGPTYEQYF
TRBD1	NA	TRBV4-2	TRBJ2-7	TGTGCCAGCAGCCTCCAGGGGGCTGAAGAGCAGTACTTC	CASSLQGAEEQYF
NA	NA	TRBV7-2	TRBJ1-4	TGTGCCAGCAGCTTAGCAGGGTATAATGAAAAATTGTTTTTT	CASSLAGYNEKLFF
NA	medium-sized	TRBV19	TRBJ1-6	TGTGCCAGTAGTATGAGTGTCTCTTTGCCCCTCCACTTT	CASSMSVSLPLHF
NA	NA	TRBV19	TRBJ2-1	TGTGCCAGTAGTATAGATCCAACCCGGAGGTACAATGAGCAGTTCTTC	CASSIDPTRRYNEQFF
TRBD2	NA	TRBV7-9	TRBJ2-5	TGTGCCAGCAGCCACACACAAGGGCGGGGGGAAGAGACCCAGTACTTC	CASSHTQGRGEETQYF
TRBD1	NA	TRBV5-4	TRBJ2-7	TGTGCCAGCAGCTTTGGGAACAGGGGATCCTACGAGCAGTACTTC	CASSFGNRGSYEQYF
NA	NA	TRBV10-3	TRBJ2-5	TGTGCCTTGGAAGGGACACTTCAAGAGACCCAGTACTTC	CALEGTLQETQYF
NA	NA	TRBV6-5	TRBJ1-6	TGTGCCAGCAGTTTCAGACGGCAGGGTAATTCACCCCTCCACTTT	CASSFRRQGNSPLHF
NA	NA	TRBV10-2	TRBJ2-7	TGCGCCAGCAGGATACCAGGGTACGAGCAGTACTTC	CASRIPGYEQYF
NA	NA	TRBV30	TRBJ2-2	TGTGCCTGGAAGGGGGGGGGCTCGAACACCGGGGAGCTGTTTTTT	CAWKGGGSNTGELFF
TRBD1	NA	TRBV5-1	TRBJ2-7	TGCGCCAGCAGCTTGGAATTCCGACAGGGGGCCAACGAGCAGTACTTC	CASSLEFRQGANEQYF
NA	NA	TRBV7-8	TRBJ2-3	TGTGCCAGCAGCTCTAGCACAGATACGCAGTATTTT	CASSSSTDTQYF
NA	NA	TRBV7-6	TRBJ2-7	TGTGCCAGCAGCTTCGGGCAGGGAAGGGGCGAGCAGTACTTC	CASSFGQGRGEQYF
TRBD1	once	TRBV5-6	TRBJ2-7	TGTGCCAGCAGCCGGGACAGTTTGTTCGCGGCGGTGGATTACGAGCAGTACTTC	CASSRDSLFAAVDYEQYF
TRBD1	NA	TRBV7-2	TRBJ2-3	TGTGCCAGCAGCCACAAGCCAGGGGGCGGCACAGATACGCAGTATTTT	CASSHKPGGGTDTQYF
TRBD1	NA	TRBV10-3	TRBJ1-3	TGTGCCATCCGGGACAGCTCTGGAAACACCATATATTTT	CAIRDSSGNTIYF
TRBD2	NA	TRBV7-6	TRBJ2-7	TGTGCCAGCAGCAAGGAGGACGGGGGGTACGAGCAGTACTTC	CASSKEDGGYEQYF
NA	NA	TRBV27	TRBJ1-1	TGTGCCAGCAGTACTCCAAATTACGGGGAAGCTTTCTTT	CASSTPNYGEAFF
NA	few	TRBV7-8	TRBJ1-1	TGTGCCAGCAGCTTAGTGGCAGGGTTGAACACTGAAGCTTTCTTT	CASSLVAGLNTEAFF
NA	few	TRBV5-4	TRBJ1-1	TGTGCCAGCAGCTCGACAGTGAACACTGAAGCTTTCTTT	CASSSTVNTEAFF
NA	NA	TRBV4-2	TRBJ1-5	TGTGCCAGCAGCCAAGAGCGCATCGCTCAAGGCAATCAGCCCCAGCATTTT	CASSQERIAQGNQPQHF
TRBD2	NA	TRBV30	TRBJ2-3	TGTGCCTGGAGTGTACTAGCGGGGGCAGATACGCAGTATTTT	CAWSVLAGADTQYF
NA	NA	TRBV5-8	TRBJ2-3	TGTGCCAGCAGCCGGGTGAGGGGGAGCACAGATACGCAGTATTTT	CASSRVRGSTDTQYF
NA	NA	TRBV7-2	TRBJ2-2	TGTGCCAGCAGCATAAGCTGGGCGAACACCGGGGAGCTGTTTTTT	CASSISWANTGELFF
NA	NA	TRBV6-1	TRBJ2-1	TGTGCCAGCAGTGAATCGGGCAGAGCCAATGAGCAGTTCTTC	CASSESGRANEQFF
NA	NA	TRBV5-5	TRBJ1-1	TGTGCCAGCAGCTTGGCGCACGGCACTGAAGCTTTCTTT	CASSLAHGTEAFF
TRBD2	NA	TRBV9	TRBJ2-1	TGTGCCAGCAGCGTAGGGGCTAGCGGGGGGGCCATTAATGAGCAGTTCTTC	CASSVGASGGAINEQFF
TRBD1	NA	TRBV4-2	TRBJ2-7	TGTGCCAGCAGCCAAGTAGGACAGGGTGAGCACGAGCAGTACTTC	CASSQVGQGEHEQYF
TRBD1	NA	TRBV5-4	TRBJ2-3	TGTGCCAGCAGCTTGGGGGGACAGGCGGGGGATACGCAGTATTTT	CASSLGGQAGDTQYF
TRBD1	NA	TRBV5-1	TRBJ1-1	TGCGCCAGCAGCCTTCCTAGACAGGGAGGAACTGAAGCTTTCTTT	CASSLPRQGGTEAFF
NA	NA	TRBV5-5	TRBJ1-1	TGTGCCAGCAGCTTTGAGGGGTTGAACACTGAAGCTTTCTTT	CASSFEGLNTEAFF
TRBD2	NA	TRBV5-4	TRBJ2-2	TGCGCCAGCAGCCGATATCCGGGGGGGCCCAACACCGGGGAGCTGTTTTTT	CASSRYPGGPNTGELFF